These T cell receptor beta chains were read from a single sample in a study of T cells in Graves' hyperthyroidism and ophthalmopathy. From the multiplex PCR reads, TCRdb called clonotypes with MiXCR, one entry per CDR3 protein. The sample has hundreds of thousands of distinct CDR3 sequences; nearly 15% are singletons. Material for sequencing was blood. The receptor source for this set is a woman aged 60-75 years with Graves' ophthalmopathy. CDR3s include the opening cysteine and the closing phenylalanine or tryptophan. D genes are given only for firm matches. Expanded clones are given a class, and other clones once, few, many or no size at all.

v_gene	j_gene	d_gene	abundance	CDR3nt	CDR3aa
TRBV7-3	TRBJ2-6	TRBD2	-	TGTGCCAGCAGCCCTGGGAGGGTAGGTAGGGCCAACGTCCTGACTTTC	CASSPGRVGRANVLTF
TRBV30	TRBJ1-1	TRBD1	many	TGTGCCTGGGGACAGGGGAACACTGAAGCTTTCTTT	CAWGQGNTEAFF
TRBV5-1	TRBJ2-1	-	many	TGCGCCAGCAGCTTTTTAGGGGACCGGTCCTACAATGAGCAGTTCTTC	CASSFLGDRSYNEQFF
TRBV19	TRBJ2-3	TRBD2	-	TGTGCCAGTAGTGCACCGGGACTAGTGGTTCCAGATACGCAGTATTTT	CASSAPGLVVPDTQYF
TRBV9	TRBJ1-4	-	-	TGTGCCAGCAGCGTAGGGAGTGGTCAGGGGTATGAAAAACTGTTTTTT	CASSVGSGQGYEKLFF
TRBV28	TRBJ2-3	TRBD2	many	TGTGCCAGCAGTTCGCATCCCGGGACTAGCGGGGCCCCCGGGAATACGCAGTATTTT	CASSSHPGTSGAPGNTQYF
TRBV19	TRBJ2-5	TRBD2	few	TGTGCCAGTAGTGTAGCGGGAGGGCTGGAGACCCAGTACTTC	CASSVAGGLETQYF
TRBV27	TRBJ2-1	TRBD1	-	TGTGCCAGCAGTTCTCCTCCGACAGGGTTACAGAGCGGTAAGCAGTTCTTC	CASSSPPTGLQSGKQFF
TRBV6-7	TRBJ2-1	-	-	TGTGCCAGCAGTTACGGAAGCCCCCCTTTACTCCCTCAGGGTAATGAGCAGTTCTTC	CASSYGSPPLLPQGNEQFF
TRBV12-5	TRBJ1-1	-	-	TGTGCTAGTGGTTTGGGGGCCATGAACACTGAAGCTTTCTTT	CASGLGAMNTEAFF
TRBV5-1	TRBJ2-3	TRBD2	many	TGCGCCAGCAGCATCCGACTAGCACACACAGATACGCAGTATTTT	CASSIRLAHTDTQYF
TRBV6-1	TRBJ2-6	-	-	TGTGCCAGCAAAGACGCGAGTGAAGCCTCTGGGGCCAACGTCCTGACTTTC	CASKDASEASGANVLTF
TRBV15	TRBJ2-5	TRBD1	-	TGTGCCACCAGCAGAGAGACAGGGGCCCAAGAGACCCAGTACTTC	CATSRETGAQETQYF
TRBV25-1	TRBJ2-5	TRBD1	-	TGTGCCAGCAGTGACCGCTTACAGGGGTCGGAGACCCAGTACTTC	CASSDRLQGSETQYF
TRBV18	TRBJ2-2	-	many	TGTGCCAGCTCACCACAGGGCTACGGGGAGCTGTTTTTT	CASSPQGYGELFF
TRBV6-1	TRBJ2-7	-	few	TGTGCCAGCAGTAGAGGCAGGGTGAGCGAGCAGTACTTC	CASSRGRVSEQYF
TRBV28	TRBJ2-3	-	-	TGTGCCAGCAGTCCAGGGGGGACGAGCACAGATACGCAGTATTTT	CASSPGGTSTDTQYF
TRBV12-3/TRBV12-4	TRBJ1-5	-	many	TGTGCCAGCAGTTTAACCCCCAATCAGCCCCAGCATTTT	CASSLTPNQPQHF
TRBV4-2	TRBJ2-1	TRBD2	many	TGTGCCAGCAGCATTGACCCGGGACTAGCCTGGGGGCAGTTCTTC	CASSIDPGLAWGQFF
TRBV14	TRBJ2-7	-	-	TGTGCCAGCAGTCCCCTGCGATGGTACGAGCAGTACTTC	CASSPLRWYEQYF
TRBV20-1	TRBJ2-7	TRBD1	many	TGCAGTGGGACAGGGGGGACCTACGAGCAGTACTTC	CSGTGGTYEQYF
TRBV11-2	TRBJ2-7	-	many	TGTGCCAGCAGCTTACTCGCTTCTTACTACGAGCAGTACTTC	CASSLLASYYEQYF
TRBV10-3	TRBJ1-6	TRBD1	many	TGTGCCATCAGTGAGGATACAGGGGGCCAACGGGGTTCACCCCTCCACTTT	CAISEDTGGQRGSPLHF
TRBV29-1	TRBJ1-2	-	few	TGCAGCGTGCACAGGGAGGTGCTTAGGGGCTACACCTTC	CSVHREVLRGYTF
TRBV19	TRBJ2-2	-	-	TGTGCCAGTAGTACGGGACACGGCTGGCCCGGGGAGCTGTTTTTT	CASSTGHGWPGELFF
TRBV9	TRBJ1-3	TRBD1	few	TGTGCCAGCAGCTACGGGACAGGGGACCCGAAATCTGGAAACACCATATATTTT	CASSYGTGDPKSGNTIYF
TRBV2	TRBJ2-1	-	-	TGTGCCAGCAGTGTAGGCGATGAGCAGTTCTTC	CASSVGDEQFF
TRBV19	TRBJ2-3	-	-	TGTGCCAGTAGTATTTCGGGGGTAGATACGCAGTATTTT	CASSISGVDTQYF
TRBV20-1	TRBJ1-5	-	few	TGCAGTGCTAGAGGGACAGGCAATCAGCCCCAGCATTTT	CSARGTGNQPQHF
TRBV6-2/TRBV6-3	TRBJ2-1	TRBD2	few	TGTGCCAGCCAGCTTAGCGGGAGGGGCGGGCACAATGAGCAGTTCTTC	CASQLSGRGGHNEQFF
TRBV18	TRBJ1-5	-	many	TGTGCCAGCTCAAGCCGATGGGGGGATCAGCCCCAGCATTTT	CASSSRWGDQPQHF
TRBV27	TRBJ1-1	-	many	TGTGCCAGCAGATTCTCATACCGGGTAGGGACTGAAGCTTTCTTT	CASRFSYRVGTEAFF
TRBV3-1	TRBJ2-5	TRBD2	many	TGTGCCAGCAGCCAACCAGGACTAGGGGAGACCCAGTACTTC	CASSQPGLGETQYF
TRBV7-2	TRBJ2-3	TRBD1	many	TGTGCCAGCAGCACGAACCCCGGGACAGGGACAGATACGCAGTATTTT	CASSTNPGTGTDTQYF
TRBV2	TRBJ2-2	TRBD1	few	TGTGCCAGCACCCGGGGGACAGGGAACACCGGGGAGCTGTTTTTT	CASTRGTGNTGELFF
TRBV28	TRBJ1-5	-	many	TGTGCCAGCACCCTTTCCCCGGGGATTCAGCCCCAGCATTTT	CASTLSPGIQPQHF
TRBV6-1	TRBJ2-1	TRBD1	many	TGTGCCAGCCGGCAGACAGGGGGGCTGGGCGGGACGCAGTTCTTC	CASRQTGGLGGTQFF
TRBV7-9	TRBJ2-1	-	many	TGTGCCAGCAGCTCGGGGTACAATGAGCAGTTCTTC	CASSSGYNEQFF
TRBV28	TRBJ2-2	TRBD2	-	TGTGCCAGCAGTTTCAGGACGGGCGGGAGCGGCACCGGGGAGCTGTTTTTT	CASSFRTGGSGTGELFF
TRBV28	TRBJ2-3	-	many	TGTGCCAGCAGTTTACCGAGACCCAGCAAGCAGTATTTT	CASSLPRPSKQYF
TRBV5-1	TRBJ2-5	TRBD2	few	TGCGCCAGCAGCTTGAATTTAGCGGGAGCTGGCGAGACCCAGTACTTC	CASSLNLAGAGETQYF
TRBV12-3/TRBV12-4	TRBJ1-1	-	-	TGTGCCAGCAGTTTATCAGGGCCCACCACTGAAGCTTTCTTT	CASSLSGPTTEAFF
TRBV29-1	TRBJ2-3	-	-	TGCAGCGTTGAACTCTGGCAGTCCACAGATACGCAGTATTTT	CSVELWQSTDTQYF
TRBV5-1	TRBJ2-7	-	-	TGCGCCAGCAGCGGCCTGGCGGGCTACGAGCAGTACTTC	CASSGLAGYEQYF